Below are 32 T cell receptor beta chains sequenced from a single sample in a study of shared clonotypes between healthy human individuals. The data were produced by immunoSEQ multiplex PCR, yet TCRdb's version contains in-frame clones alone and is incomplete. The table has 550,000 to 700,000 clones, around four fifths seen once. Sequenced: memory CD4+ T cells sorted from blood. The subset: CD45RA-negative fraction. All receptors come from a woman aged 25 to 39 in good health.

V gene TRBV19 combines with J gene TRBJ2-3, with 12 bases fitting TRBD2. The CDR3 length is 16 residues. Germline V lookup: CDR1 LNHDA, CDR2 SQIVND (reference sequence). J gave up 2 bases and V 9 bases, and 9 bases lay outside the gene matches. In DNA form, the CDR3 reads TGTGCCAGCACCTTAGGGACTAGCGGGTTCACAGATACGCAGTATTTT. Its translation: CASTLGTSGFTDTQYF.

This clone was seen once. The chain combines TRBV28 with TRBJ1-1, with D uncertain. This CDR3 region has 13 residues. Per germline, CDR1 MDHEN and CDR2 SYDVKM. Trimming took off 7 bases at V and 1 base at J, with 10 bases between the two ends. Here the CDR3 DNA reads TGTGCCAGCATGACGGGTCAGAACACTGAAGCTTTCTTT. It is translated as CASMTGQNTEAFF.

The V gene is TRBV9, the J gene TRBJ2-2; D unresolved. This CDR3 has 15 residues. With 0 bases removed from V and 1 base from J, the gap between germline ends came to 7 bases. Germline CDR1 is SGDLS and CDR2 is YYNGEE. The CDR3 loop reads CASSVAVENTGELFF. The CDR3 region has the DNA TGTGCCAGCAGCGTAGCTGTAGAGAACACCGGGGAGCTGTTTTTT.

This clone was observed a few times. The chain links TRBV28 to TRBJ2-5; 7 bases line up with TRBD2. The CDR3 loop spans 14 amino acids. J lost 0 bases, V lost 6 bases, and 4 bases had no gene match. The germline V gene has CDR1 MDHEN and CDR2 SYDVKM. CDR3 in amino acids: CASRISGDQETQYF. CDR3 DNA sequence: TGTGCCAGCAGAATAAGCGGGGACCAAGAGACCCAGTACTTC.

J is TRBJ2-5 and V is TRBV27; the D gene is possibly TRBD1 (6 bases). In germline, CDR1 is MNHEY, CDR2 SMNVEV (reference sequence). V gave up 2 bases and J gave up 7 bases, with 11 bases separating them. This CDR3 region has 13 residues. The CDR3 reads CASSLTGQGTQYF. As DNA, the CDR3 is TGTGCCAGCAGTTTAACAGGGCAGGGGACCCAGTACTTC.

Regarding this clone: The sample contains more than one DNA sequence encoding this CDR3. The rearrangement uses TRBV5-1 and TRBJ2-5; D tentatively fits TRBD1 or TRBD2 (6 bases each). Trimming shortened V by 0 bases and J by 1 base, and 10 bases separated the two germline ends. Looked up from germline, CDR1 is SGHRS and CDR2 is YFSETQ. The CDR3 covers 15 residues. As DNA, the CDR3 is TGCGCCAGCAGCTTGGGCGGAGGGGGCCAAGAGACCCAGTACTTC. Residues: CASSLGGGGQETQYF.

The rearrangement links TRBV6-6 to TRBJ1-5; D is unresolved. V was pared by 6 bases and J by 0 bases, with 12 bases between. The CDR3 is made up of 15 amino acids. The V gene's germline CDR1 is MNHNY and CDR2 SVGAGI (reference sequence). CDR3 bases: TGTGCCAGCAGCGCGGGCCATTATAGCAATCAGCCCCAGCATTTT. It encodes CASSAGHYSNQPQHF.

The CDR3, as DNA: TGTGCCAGCAGTGAATCTTCGATGCCCTTAGCCAAAAACATTCAGTACTTC. This translates into CASSESSMPLAKNIQYF. The chain carries TRBV2 and TRBJ2-4; D not certain. V lost 2 bases, J lost 0 bases, and 14 bases lay in between. The germline CDR1 and CDR2 sequences are SNHLY and FYNNEI. There are 17 residues in the CDR3.

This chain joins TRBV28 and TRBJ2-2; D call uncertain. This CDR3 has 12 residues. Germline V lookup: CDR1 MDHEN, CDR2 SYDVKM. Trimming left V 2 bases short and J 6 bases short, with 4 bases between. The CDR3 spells CASSLIPGELFF. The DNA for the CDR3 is TGTGCCAGCAGTTTAATTCCCGGGGAGCTGTTTTTT.

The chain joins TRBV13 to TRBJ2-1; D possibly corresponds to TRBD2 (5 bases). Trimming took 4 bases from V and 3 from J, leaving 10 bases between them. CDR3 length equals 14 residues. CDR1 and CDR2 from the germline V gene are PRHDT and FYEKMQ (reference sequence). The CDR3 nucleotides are TGTGCCAGCAGCTCACCTAGCTTCTACAATGAGCAGTTCTTC. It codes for CASSSPSFYNEQFF. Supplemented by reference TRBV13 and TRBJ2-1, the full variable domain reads AAGVIQSPRHLIKEKRETATLKCYPIPRHDTVYWYQQGPGQDPQFLISFYEKMQSDKGSIPDRFSAQQFSDYHSELNMSSLELGDSALYFCASSSPSFYNEQFFGPGTRLTVL.

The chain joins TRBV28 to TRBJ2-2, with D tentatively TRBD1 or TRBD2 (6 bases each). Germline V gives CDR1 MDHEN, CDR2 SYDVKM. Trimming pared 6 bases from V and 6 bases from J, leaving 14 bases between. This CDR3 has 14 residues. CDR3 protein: CASSQRRGAGELFF. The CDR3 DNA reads TGTGCCAGCAGCCAGCGGAGGGGGGCCGGGGAGCTGTTTTTT. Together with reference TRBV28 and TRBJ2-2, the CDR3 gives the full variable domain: DVKVTQSSRYLVKRTGEKVFLECVQDMDHENMFWYRQDPGLGLRLIYFSYDVKMKEKGDIPEGYSVSREKKERFSLILESASTNQTSMYLCASSQRRGAGELFFGEGSRLTVL.

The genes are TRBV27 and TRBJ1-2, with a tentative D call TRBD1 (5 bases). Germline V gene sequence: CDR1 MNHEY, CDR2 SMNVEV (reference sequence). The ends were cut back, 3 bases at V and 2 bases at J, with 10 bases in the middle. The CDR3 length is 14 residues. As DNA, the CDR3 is TGTGCCAGCAGTTTCATGTCAGGGAACTATGGCTACACCTTC. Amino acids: CASSFMSGNYGYTF.

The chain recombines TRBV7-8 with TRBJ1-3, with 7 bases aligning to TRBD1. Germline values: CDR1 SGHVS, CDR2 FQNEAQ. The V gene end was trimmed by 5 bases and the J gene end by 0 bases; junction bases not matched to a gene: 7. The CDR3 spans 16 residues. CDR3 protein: CASSLRDRDSGNTIYF. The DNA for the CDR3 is TGTGCCAGCAGCCTCCGGGACAGAGACTCTGGAAACACCATATATTTT.

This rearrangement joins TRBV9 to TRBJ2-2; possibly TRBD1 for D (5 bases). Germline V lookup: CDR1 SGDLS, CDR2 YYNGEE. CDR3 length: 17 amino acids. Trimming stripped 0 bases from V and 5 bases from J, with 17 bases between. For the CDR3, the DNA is TGTGCCAGCAGCGTAGAGTATGGGGCTCTAAGGACCGGGGAGCTGTTTTTT. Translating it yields CASSVEYGALRTGELFF.

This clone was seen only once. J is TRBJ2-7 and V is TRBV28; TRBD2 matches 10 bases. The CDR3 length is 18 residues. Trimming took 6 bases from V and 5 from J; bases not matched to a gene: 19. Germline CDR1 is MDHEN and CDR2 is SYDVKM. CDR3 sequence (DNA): TGTGCCAGCAGAACCAGGGGGTCTAGCGGGAGTTTTACCAACGAGCAGTACTTC. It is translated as CASRTRGSSGSFTNEQYF.

CDR3 bases: TGCGCCAGCAGCCCCCAGGCGGCCTACAATGAGCAGTTCTTC. As protein: CASSPQAAYNEQFF. The chain uses TRBV5-1 and TRBJ2-1; D unclear. Germline CDR1 is SGHRS and CDR2 is YFSETQ. V lost 4 bases to trimming and J lost 2 bases, with 10 bases between them. CDR3 length: 14 residues.

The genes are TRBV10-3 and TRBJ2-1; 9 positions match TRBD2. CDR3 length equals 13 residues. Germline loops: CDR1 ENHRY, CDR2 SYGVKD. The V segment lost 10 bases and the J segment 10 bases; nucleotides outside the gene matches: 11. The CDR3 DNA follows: TGTGCCACTGGGGCAGCGGGAGGCCCAGAGCAGTTCTTC. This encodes CATGAAGGPEQFF.

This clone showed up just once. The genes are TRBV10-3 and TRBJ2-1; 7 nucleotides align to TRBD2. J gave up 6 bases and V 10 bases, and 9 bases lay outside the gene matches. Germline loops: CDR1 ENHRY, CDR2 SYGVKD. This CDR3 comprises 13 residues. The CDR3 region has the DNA TGTGCCACAGAGACTAGCCCCGGCAATGAGCAGTTCTTC. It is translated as CATETSPGNEQFF.

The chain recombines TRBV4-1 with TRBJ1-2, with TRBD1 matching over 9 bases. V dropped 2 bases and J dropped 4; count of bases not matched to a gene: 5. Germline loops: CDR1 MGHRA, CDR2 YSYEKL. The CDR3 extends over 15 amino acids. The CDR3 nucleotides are TGCGCCAGCAGCCAATCCGAGGACAGGGGCTATGGCTACACCTTC. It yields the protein CASSQSEDRGYGYTF.

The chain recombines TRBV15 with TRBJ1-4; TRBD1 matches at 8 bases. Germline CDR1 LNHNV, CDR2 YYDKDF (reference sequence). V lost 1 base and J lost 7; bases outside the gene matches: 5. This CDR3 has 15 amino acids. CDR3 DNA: TGTGCCACCAGCAGAGTCGTGACAGGGGCTGAAAAACTGTTTTTT. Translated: CATSRVVTGAEKLFF.

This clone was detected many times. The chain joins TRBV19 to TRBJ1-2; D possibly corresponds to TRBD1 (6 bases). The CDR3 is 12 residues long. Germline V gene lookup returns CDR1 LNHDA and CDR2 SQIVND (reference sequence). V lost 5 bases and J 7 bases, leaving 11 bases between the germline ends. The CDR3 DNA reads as TGTGCCAGTAGTTACAGGGATCGTGGCTACACCTTC. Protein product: CASSYRDRGYTF.

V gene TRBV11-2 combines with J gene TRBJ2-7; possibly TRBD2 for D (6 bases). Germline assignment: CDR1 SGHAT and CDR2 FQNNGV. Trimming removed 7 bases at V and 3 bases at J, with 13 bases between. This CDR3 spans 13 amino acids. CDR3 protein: CASTRTTHYEQYF. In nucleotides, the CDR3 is TGTGCCAGCACCAGGACTACACACTACGAGCAGTACTTC. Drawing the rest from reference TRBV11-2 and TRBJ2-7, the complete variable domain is EAGVAQSPRYKIIEKRQSVAFWCNPISGHATLYWYQQILGQGPKLLIQFQNNGVVDDSQLPKDRFSAERLKGVDSTLKIQPAKLEDSAVYLCASTRTTHYEQYFGPGTRLTVT.

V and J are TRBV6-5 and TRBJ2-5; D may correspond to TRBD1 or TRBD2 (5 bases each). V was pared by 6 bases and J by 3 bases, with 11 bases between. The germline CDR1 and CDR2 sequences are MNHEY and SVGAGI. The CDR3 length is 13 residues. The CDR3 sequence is CASSRDPEETQYF. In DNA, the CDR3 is TGTGCCAGCAGCCGGGACCCCGAAGAGACCCAGTACTTC.

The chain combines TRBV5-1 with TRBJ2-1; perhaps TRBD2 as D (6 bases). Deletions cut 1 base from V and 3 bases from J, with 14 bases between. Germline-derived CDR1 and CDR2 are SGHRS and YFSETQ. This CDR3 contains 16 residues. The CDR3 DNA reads TGCGCCAGCAGCTTGTTGACGGGAGCTAACTACAATGAGCAGTTCTTC. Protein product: CASSLLTGANYNEQFF.

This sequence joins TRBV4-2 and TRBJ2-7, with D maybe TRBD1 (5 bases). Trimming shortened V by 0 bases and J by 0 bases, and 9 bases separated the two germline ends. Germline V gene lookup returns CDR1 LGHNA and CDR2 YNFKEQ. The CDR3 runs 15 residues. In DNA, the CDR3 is TGTGCCAGCAGCCAAGACAGGGCCAGCTCCTACGAGCAGTACTTC. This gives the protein CASSQDRASSYEQYF.

The CDR3 is CASSNTGGYGYTF. In DNA, the CDR3 is TGTGCCAGCAGCAATACAGGGGGATATGGCTACACCTTC. The gene calls are TRBV28 and TRBJ1-2; 8 bases match TRBD1. The CDR3 consists of 13 residues. After removal of 6 bases from V and 5 bases from J, the junction contained 5 bases not matched to a gene. The germline CDR1 and CDR2 sequences are MDHEN and SYDVKM.

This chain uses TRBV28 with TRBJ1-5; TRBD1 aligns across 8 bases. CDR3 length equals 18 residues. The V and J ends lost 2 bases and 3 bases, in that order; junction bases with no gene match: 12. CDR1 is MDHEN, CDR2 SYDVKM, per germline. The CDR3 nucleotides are TGTGCCAGCAGTTTACTCCCCGCCCGGACAGGGCTCAATCAGCCCCAGCATTTT. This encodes CASSLLPARTGLNQPQHF.

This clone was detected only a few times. This chain's CDR3 is CASSLAWIDEQYF. CDR3 DNA sequence: TGTGCCAGCAGCTTAGCCTGGATCGACGAGCAGTACTTC. This chain connects TRBV11-2 to TRBJ2-7; D unresolved. V was shortened by 1 base and J by 5 bases, with 9 bases between the two germline ends. Germline CDR1 and CDR2: SGHAT and FQNNGV. The CDR3 has 13 amino acids.

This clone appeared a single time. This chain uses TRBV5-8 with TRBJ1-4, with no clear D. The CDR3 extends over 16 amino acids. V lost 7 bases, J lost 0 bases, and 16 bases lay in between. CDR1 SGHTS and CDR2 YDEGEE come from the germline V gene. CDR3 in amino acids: CASGYSQVATNEKLFF. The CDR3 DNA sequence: TGTGCCAGCGGATATTCTCAGGTCGCAACTAATGAAAAACTGTTTTTT.

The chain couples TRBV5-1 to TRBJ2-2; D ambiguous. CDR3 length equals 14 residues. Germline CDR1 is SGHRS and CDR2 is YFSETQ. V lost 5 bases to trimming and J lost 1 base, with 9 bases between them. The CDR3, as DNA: TGCGCCAGCAGTGGGCCCCAGAACACCGGGGAGCTGTTTTTT. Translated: CASSGPQNTGELFF.

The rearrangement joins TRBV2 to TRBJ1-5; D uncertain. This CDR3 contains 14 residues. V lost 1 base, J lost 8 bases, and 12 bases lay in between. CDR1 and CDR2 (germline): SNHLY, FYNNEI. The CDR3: CASSEVGWVKPQHF. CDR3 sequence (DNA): TGTGCCAGCAGTGAAGTAGGGTGGGTGAAGCCCCAGCATTTT.

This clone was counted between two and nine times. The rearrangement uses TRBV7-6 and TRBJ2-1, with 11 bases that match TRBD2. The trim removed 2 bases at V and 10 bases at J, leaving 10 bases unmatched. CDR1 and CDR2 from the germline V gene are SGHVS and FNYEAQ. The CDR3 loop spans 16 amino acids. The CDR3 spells CASSLTRLAGSGEQFF. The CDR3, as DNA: TGTGCCAGCAGCTTAACTCGACTAGCGGGGTCAGGCGAGCAGTTCTTC.